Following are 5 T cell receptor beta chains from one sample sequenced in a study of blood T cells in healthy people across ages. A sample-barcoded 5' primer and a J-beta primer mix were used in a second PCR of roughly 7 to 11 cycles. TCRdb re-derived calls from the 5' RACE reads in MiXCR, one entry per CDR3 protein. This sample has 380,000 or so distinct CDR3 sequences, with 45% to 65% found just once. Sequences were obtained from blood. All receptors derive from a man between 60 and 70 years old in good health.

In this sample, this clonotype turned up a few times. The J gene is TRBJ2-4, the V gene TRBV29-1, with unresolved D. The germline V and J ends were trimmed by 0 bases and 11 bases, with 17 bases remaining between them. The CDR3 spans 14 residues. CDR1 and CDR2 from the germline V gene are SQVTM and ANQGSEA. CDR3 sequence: CSVEDGAAPRVQYF. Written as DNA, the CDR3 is TGCAGCGTTGAAGATGGTGCGGCACCCCGGGTTCAGTACTTC.

The CDR3 nucleotides read TGTGCCTGGACGGCCCTTGAAGGCACCTATGGTGGCTACACCTTC. Protein sequence: CAWTALEGTYGGYTF. V and J are TRBV30 and TRBJ1-2; D unresolved. V gave up 4 bases and J gave up 7 bases, with 22 bases separating them. Germline CDR1 is GTSNPN and CDR2 is SVGIG (reference sequence). The CDR3 sequence is 15 residues long.

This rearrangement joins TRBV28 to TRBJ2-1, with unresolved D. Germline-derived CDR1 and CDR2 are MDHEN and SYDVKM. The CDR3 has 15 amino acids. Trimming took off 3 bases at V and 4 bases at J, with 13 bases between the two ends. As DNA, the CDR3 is TGTGCCAGCAGTTTTGATGGCGCCGTTTACAATGAGCAGTTCTTC. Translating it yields CASSFDGAVYNEQFF.

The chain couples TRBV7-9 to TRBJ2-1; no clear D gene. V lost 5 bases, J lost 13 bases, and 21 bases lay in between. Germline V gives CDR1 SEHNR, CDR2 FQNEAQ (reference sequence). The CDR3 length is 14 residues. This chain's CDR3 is CASSPTHDQETQFF. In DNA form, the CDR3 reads TGTGCCAGCAGCCCCACGCATGACCAAGAGACCCAGTTCTTC.

The CDR3: CSARGGTGGLNTQYF. CDR3 DNA sequence: TGCAGTGCTAGAGGCGGGACAGGGGGCTTAAATACGCAGTATTTT. This chain connects TRBV20-1 to TRBJ2-3; 12 nucleotides match TRBD1. The CDR3 is made up of 15 amino acids. V shed 1 base, J shed 7 bases, and the junction held 6 bases outside the gene matches. The germline V gene encodes CDR1 DFQATT and CDR2 SNEGSKA (reference sequence).